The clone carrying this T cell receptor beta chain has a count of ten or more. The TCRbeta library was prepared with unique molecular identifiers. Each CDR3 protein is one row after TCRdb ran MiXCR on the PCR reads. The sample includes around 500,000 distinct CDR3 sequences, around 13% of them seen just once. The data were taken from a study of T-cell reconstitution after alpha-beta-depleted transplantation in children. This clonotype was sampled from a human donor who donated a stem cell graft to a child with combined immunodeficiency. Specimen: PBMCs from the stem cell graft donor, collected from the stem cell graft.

This CDR3 is CSARGPGNTIYF. The DNA for the CDR3 is TGCAGTGCTAGAGGTCCGGGAAACACCATATATTTT. The genes are TRBV20-1 and TRBJ1-3, with unresolved D. The germline V gene has CDR1 DFQATT and CDR2 SNEGSKA (reference sequence). Trimming took off 1 base at V and 4 bases at J, with 5 bases between the two ends. The CDR3 contains 12 residues.